Included here is one T cell receptor (beta chain) sequence, with context. Profiled with immunoSEQ multiplex PCR; TCRdb holds only in-frame clones, not every one. This sample has under 250,000 clones; over 80% occur once, and the top ten carry 3% to 3.5%. From germline, CDR1 is MNHEY and CDR2 SMNVEV (reference sequence). Trimming stripped 2 bases from V and 0 bases from J, with 7 bases between. The CDR3 runs to 15 residues. Ages ranged from about 18 to 89 years, with residence in more than 20 US areas. In assigning cohorts, the study relied on participant-reported clinical history. In the 2 weeks before study entry, exposed participants met a COVID-19 case, which was PCR-confirmed or clinician-diagnosed. The record originates from a study of blood T cell repertoires in COVID-19. Study at large: In each case, the material was cDNA or gDNA derived from T cells, B-cell-depleted T cells, or PBMCs.

The TCR was taken from a middle-aged woman who had been exposed to COVID-19. The sequenced sample consisted of PBMCs or T cells enriched from blood (not recorded which). The chain links TRBV27 to TRBJ1-4; no definite D call. CDR3 region: CASSLGRSTNEKLFF. The CDR3 bases are TGTGCCAGCAGTTTAGGGAGATCAACTAATGAAAAACTGTTTTTT.